The 29 T cell receptor beta chains presented below share a single source sample, sequenced in a study of shared clonotypes between healthy human individuals. Using immunoSEQ multiplex PCR, the repertoire was profiled, and TCRdb retains in-frame clones only, with some absent. The data hold more than 900,000 clones, with about 80% observed a single time. The sequenced sample consisted of memory CD4+ T cells from PBMCs. As for subset: CD45RA-negative fraction. These receptors originate from a man younger than 30 in good health. Some clones in this sample may be carry-over from other donors' samples.

The rearrangement uses TRBV5-4 and TRBJ1-2; 10 bases are shared with TRBD1. V was pared by 1 base and J by 7 bases, with 7 bases of the junction left unmatched. This CDR3 comprises 15 residues. CDR1 and CDR2 from the germline V gene are SGHNT and YYREEE (reference sequence). The CDR3 DNA follows: TGTGCCAGCAGCTTGCCGGGACAGGGGCTTCGTGGCTACACCTTC. It is translated as CASSLPGQGLRGYTF.

Written as DNA, the CDR3 is TGTGCCAGCAGTTACTTAAGCGGGGAGGCGCAGTTCTTC. This encodes CASSYLSGEAQFF. The V gene is TRBV6-5, the J gene TRBJ2-1; TRBD2 matches at 7 bases. Germline trimming cut 1 base from V and 12 bases from J; bases unmatched to any gene: 6. Germline CDR1 and CDR2: MNHEY and SVGAGI. This CDR3 spans 13 amino acids.

J is TRBJ2-7 and V is TRBV5-8; 7 bases match TRBD1. The length of the CDR3 is 14 residues. V shed 4 bases, J shed 2 bases, and the junction held 6 bases outside the gene matches. Germline V gene lookup returns CDR1 SGHTS and CDR2 YDEGEE. The CDR3 loop is CASSVRTGPYEQYF. In nucleotides, the CDR3 is TGTGCCAGCAGCGTCAGGACAGGCCCCTACGAGCAGTACTTC.

This clone was seen just once. The chain joins TRBV5-1 to TRBJ2-5, with 7 bases lining up with TRBD2. The germline V gene encodes CDR1 SGHRS and CDR2 YFSETQ. The V segment lost 1 base and the J segment 5 bases; nucleotides outside the gene matches: 8. CDR3 length equals 15 residues. Written as DNA, the CDR3 is TGCGCCAGCAGCTTGTACACGGGAGGAAAGGAGACCCAGTACTTC. This sequence encodes CASSLYTGGKETQYF.

This sequence joins TRBV19 and TRBJ2-5, with D perhaps TRBD1 or TRBD2 (5 bases each). The CDR3 runs to 13 residues. Germline assignment: CDR1 LNHDA and CDR2 SQIVND (reference sequence). The V end was cut by 3 bases, the J end by 7 bases, with 12 bases between. This CDR3 is CASSIQGRGTQYF. In nucleotides, the CDR3 is TGTGCCAGTAGTATCCAGGGCCGGGGGACCCAGTACTTC.

This chain links TRBV28 with TRBJ2-6, with D unresolved. Germline V gives CDR1 MDHEN, CDR2 SYDVKM. CDR3 length equals 16 residues. V was shortened by 2 bases and J by 2 bases, with 10 bases between the two germline ends. CDR3 in DNA: TGTGCCAGCAGTTTACTCGGCAGACCTGGGGCCAACGTCCTGACTTTC. Protein product: CASSLLGRPGANVLTF. Full variable domain (outside the CDR3, taken from reference TRBV28 and TRBJ2-6): DVKVTQSSRYLVKRTGEKVFLECVQDMDHENMFWYRQDPGLGLRLIYFSYDVKMKEKGDIPEGYSVSREKKERFSLILESASTNQTSMYLCASSLLGRPGANVLTFGAGSRLTVL.

The rearrangement uses TRBV2 and TRBJ2-1, with 8 positions matching TRBD2. The V gene end was trimmed by 6 bases and the J gene end by 3 bases; junction bases not matched to a gene: 7. The germline V gene has CDR1 SNHLY and CDR2 FYNNEI. This CDR3 contains 15 residues. As DNA, the CDR3 is TGTGCCAGCAGGCCCACTAGCGGTATCTACAATGAGCAGTTCTTC. Its translation is CASRPTSGIYNEQFF.

The chain has TRBV6-5 and TRBJ1-2; no clear D gene. The germline CDR1 and CDR2 sequences are MNHEY and SVGAGI. V was pared by 6 bases and J by 2 bases, with 13 bases between. This CDR3 comprises 14 residues. The CDR3, as DNA: TGTGCCAGCAGCGAGAAAAAGTCAAACTATGGCTACACCTTC. Translating gives CASSEKKSNYGYTF.

V and J are TRBV28 and TRBJ2-1, with D possibly being TRBD2 (6 bases). Germline values: CDR1 MDHEN, CDR2 SYDVKM. V lost 3 bases and J lost 5, with 8 bases in between. The length of the CDR3 is 13 residues. The chain's CDR3 is CASSFPGDNEQFF. The DNA of the CDR3 is TGTGCCAGCAGTTTCCCGGGAGACAATGAGCAGTTCTTC.

V gene TRBV11-3 combines with J gene TRBJ2-1; TRBD1 matches 11 bases. The CDR3 spans 15 residues. The junction had 7 bases not matched to a gene; V was cut back by 5 bases and J by 7 bases. CDR1 and CDR2 from the germline V gene are SGHNT and YENEEA. In DNA, the CDR3 is TGTGCCAGCAGCCGCCACGGGACAGGGGGAAATGAGCAGTTCTTC. Residues: CASSRHGTGGNEQFF.

This clone was counted at least ten times. The sample carries other DNA sequences with the same CDR3. The V gene is TRBV6-1, the J gene TRBJ2-1; D uncertain. Germline V lookup: CDR1 MNHNS, CDR2 SASEGT. The V and J ends lost 7 bases and 10 bases respectively, with 17 bases between them. This CDR3 has 13 amino acids. CDR3 sequence: CASTLIAVGEQFF. DNA for the CDR3: TGTGCCAGCACCTTGATCGCGGTTGGGGAGCAGTTCTTC.

Only a few counts were recorded for this clone. CDR3 bases: TGCAGCGTTAGATTACCGAACAGGGGAGGAAACTATGGCTACACCTTC. Amino acids: CSVRLPNRGGNYGYTF. The chain is built from TRBV29-1 and TRBJ1-2; 7 positions match TRBD1. This CDR3 is 16 amino acids long. The junction had 14 bases not matched to a gene; V was cut back by 5 bases and J by 2 bases. Germline V gives CDR1 SQVTM, CDR2 ANQGSEA.

The V and J genes are TRBV4-2 and TRBJ1-2, with D tentatively TRBD1 (5 bases). The CDR3 loop spans 18 amino acids. In germline, CDR1 is LGHNA, CDR2 YNFKEQ. V lost 0 bases to trimming and J lost 4 bases, with 21 bases between them. For the CDR3, the DNA is TGTGCCAGCAGCCAAGATTTTTCCCGTTTGCCCGGGGGCTATGGCTACACCTTC. It is translated as CASSQDFSRLPGGYGYTF.

This clone was detected once. J is TRBJ2-2 and V is TRBV9; D is possibly TRBD1 (6 bases). Germline-derived CDR1 and CDR2 are SGDLS and YYNGEE. This CDR3 contains 16 residues. Trimming shortened V by 4 bases and J by 4 bases, and 17 bases separated the two germline ends. The CDR3 DNA is TGTGCCAGCAGCCTGGGGGCCGGGCTAGCCACCGGGGAGCTGTTTTTT. This codes for CASSLGAGLATGELFF.

This rearrangement joins TRBV5-1 to TRBJ2-5, with 8 positions matching TRBD1. This CDR3 has 14 amino acids. The V gene end was trimmed by 4 bases and the J gene end by 5 bases; junction bases not matched to a gene: 7. Germline V gene lookup returns CDR1 SGHRS and CDR2 YFSETQ. The CDR3 DNA sequence: TGCGCCAGCAGCCCGGACAGGGTCGGGGAGACCCAGTACTTC. As protein: CASSPDRVGETQYF.

Worth noting for this clone: The sample carries other DNA sequences with the same CDR3. The chain is built from TRBV11-2 and TRBJ1-2, with a possible D match to TRBD1 (6 bases). CDR3 length: 13 amino acids. Germline V CDR1 and CDR2: SGHAT, FQNNGV. V was cut by 4 bases and J by 4 bases, with 10 bases left in between. In DNA form, the CDR3 reads TGTGCCAGCAGCTCCGGACAGCTCTATGGCTACACCTTC. As protein: CASSSGQLYGYTF.

This chain uses TRBV5-4 with TRBJ2-3; D gene uncertain. The CDR3 has 16 residues. The V end lost 1 base, the J end lost 0 bases, and 12 bases lay between the germline ends. In germline, CDR1 is SGHNT, CDR2 YYREEE (reference sequence). Here the CDR3 DNA reads TGTGCCAGCAGCTTGAAAAGGAGTGGCAGCACAGATACGCAGTATTTT. This translates into CASSLKRSGSTDTQYF.

The V and J genes are TRBV5-1 and TRBJ2-1; D is possibly TRBD1 (5 bases). CDR1 and CDR2 from the germline V gene are SGHRS and YFSETQ. The CDR3 has 14 residues. V dropped 4 bases and J dropped 6 bases, with 14 bases sitting between them. The CDR3 DNA is TGCGCCAGCAGCCCGGACATCAAAAGCAATGAGCAGTTCTTC. Encoded protein: CASSPDIKSNEQFF.

The chain has TRBV14 and TRBJ1-1; 11 positions agree with TRBD1. Germline V CDR1 and CDR2: SGHDN, FVKESK. J lost 3 bases, V lost 4 bases, and 10 bases had no gene match. This CDR3 spans 17 amino acids. The CDR3: CASSPFLGQGADTEAFF. The CDR3 region has the DNA TGTGCCAGCAGCCCCTTCCTTGGACAGGGGGCGGACACTGAAGCTTTCTTT.

For this clone: Relative to the germline gene, one junction end is altered; a read error may explain this. Other DNA variants within this sample encode the same CDR3. The V gene is TRBV27, the J gene TRBJ2-1, with a weak D call TRBD1 (5 bases). The CDR3 spans 14 residues. Germline CDR1 is MNHEY and CDR2 is SMNVEV (reference sequence). The CDR3 here is CASRRGFWYNEQFF. The DNA of the CDR3 is TGTGCTAGCAGAAGGGGCTTTTGGTACAATGAGCAGTTCTTC.

J is TRBJ2-1 and V is TRBV28; D tentatively fits TRBD1 or TRBD2 (5 bases each). Germline V gene data show CDR1 as MDHEN and CDR2 as SYDVKM. The CDR3 is 10 residues long. V was pared by 10 bases and J by 9 bases, with 10 bases between. The CDR3 nucleotides are TGTGCCACCGGGACGGGTGAGCAGTTCTTC. Protein product: CATGTGEQFF.

This chain uses TRBV7-3 with TRBJ1-1; TRBD1 aligns across 11 bases. V gave up 5 bases and J gave up 5 bases; unmatched junction bases: 7. The CDR3 has 15 amino acids. The V gene's germline CDR1 is SGHTA and CDR2 FQGTGA. CDR3 in amino acids: CASSPDRGRVTEAFF. CDR3 nucleotides: TGTGCCAGCAGCCCGGACAGGGGGCGGGTTACTGAAGCTTTCTTT.

V is TRBV19 and J is TRBJ1-1, with 10 positions matching TRBD1. V shed 7 bases, J shed 4 bases, and the junction held 9 bases outside the gene matches. CDR3 size: 15 residues. Germline CDR1 is LNHDA and CDR2 is SQIVND (reference sequence). The CDR3 reads CASTGQGGRVTEAFF. The CDR3 coding sequence is TGTGCCAGTACAGGACAGGGGGGCAGAGTCACTGAAGCTTTCTTT.

The sample holds many counts of this clone. The chain uses TRBV29-1 and TRBJ2-2, with 10 bases that match TRBD2. This CDR3 contains 15 residues. Germline CDR1 and CDR2: SQVTM and ANQGSEA. J gave up 8 bases and V 4 bases, and 10 bases lay outside the gene matches. The CDR3 spells CSVVGTSVAGGELFF. Written as DNA, the CDR3 is TGCAGCGTTGTCGGGACTAGCGTTGCGGGGGGGGAGCTGTTTTTT.

Note on this clone: A single base is all that separates this from a far larger clone, so a read error is likely. Other nucleotide sequences from this sample produce the same CDR3. The gene calls are TRBV28 and TRBJ1-2, with no clear D. Germline CDR1 is MDHEN and CDR2 is SYDVKM. This CDR3 is built from 11 residues. Trimming shortened V by 6 bases and J by 9 bases, and 11 bases separated the two germline ends. The CDR3 nucleotides read TGTGCCAGCAGATTGACACTACGCTACACCTTC. This sequence encodes CASRLTLRYTF.

For the CDR3, the DNA is TGTGCCAGCAGTGACAGGGCAAGCAATCAGCCCCAGCATTTT. The encoded protein is CASSDRASNQPQHF. The chain combines TRBV21-1 with TRBJ1-5; the table gives TRBD1 as D, unverified against the DNA. TRBV21-1 is flagged as a pseudogene. The CDR3 totals 14 residues.

The rearrangement links TRBV2 to TRBJ1-5; D perhaps matches TRBD1 (5 bases). Germline-derived CDR1 and CDR2 are SNHLY and FYNNEI. The CDR3 length is 13 residues. Trimming pared 7 bases from V and 6 bases from J, leaving 13 bases between. The chain's CDR3 is CASTPGLGQPQHF. The CDR3 region has the DNA TGTGCCAGCACTCCAGGGTTGGGTCAGCCCCAGCATTTT.

The rearrangement uses TRBV19 and TRBJ2-2; the D gene is possibly TRBD2 (6 bases). Trimming took off 8 bases at V and 6 bases at J, with 19 bases between the two ends. CDR1 and CDR2 from the germline V gene are LNHDA and SQIVND (reference sequence). This CDR3 region has 15 residues. CDR3 coding DNA: TGTGCCAGTCACGACCTTGCGGGATCCCCCGGGGAGCTGTTTTTT. Translation gives CASHDLAGSPGELFF.

V is TRBV7-2 and J is TRBJ2-5; no reliable D call. In germline, CDR1 is SGHTA, CDR2 FQGNSA. V was pared by 5 bases and J by 5 bases, with 12 bases between. The CDR3 covers 13 residues. The CDR3 sequence is CASSTRTRETQYF. Written as DNA, the CDR3 is TGTGCCAGCAGCACACGAACGAGGGAGACCCAGTACTTC.